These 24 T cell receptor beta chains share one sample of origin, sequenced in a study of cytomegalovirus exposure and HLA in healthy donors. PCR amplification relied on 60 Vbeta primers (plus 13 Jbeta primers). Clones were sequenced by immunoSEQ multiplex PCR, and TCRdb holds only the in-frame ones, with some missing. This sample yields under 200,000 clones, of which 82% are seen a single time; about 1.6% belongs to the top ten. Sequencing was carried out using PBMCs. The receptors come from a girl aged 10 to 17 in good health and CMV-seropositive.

Written as DNA, the CDR3 is TGTGCCAGCCAGGGGGCGTTAAACACCGGGGAGCTGTTTTTT. It yields the protein CASQGALNTGELFF. The genes are TRBV27 and TRBJ2-2; 8 bases agree with TRBD1. After removal of 8 bases from V and 2 bases from J, the junction contained 4 bases not matched to a gene. From germline, CDR1 is MNHEY and CDR2 SMNVEV (reference sequence). The CDR3 sequence is 14 residues long.

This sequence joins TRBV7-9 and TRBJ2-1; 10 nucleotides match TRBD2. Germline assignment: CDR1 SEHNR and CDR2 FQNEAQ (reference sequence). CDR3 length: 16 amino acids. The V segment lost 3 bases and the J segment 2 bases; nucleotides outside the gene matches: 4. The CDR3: CASSFLLAGTYNEQFF. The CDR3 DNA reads TGTGCCAGCAGCTTCTTACTAGCGGGAACCTACAATGAGCAGTTCTTC. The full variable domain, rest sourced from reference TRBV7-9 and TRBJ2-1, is DTGVSQNPRHKITKRGQNVTFRCDPISEHNRLYWYRQTLGQGPEFLTYFQNEAQLEKSRLLSDRFSAERPKGSFSTLEIQRTEQGDSAMYLCASSFLLAGTYNEQFFGPGTRLTVL.

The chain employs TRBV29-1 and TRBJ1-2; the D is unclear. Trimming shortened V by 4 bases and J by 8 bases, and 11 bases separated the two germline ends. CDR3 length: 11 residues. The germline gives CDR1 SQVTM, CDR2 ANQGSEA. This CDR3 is CSVVSGEGYTF. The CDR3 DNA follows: TGCAGCGTTGTGTCCGGAGAGGGCTACACCTTC.

CDR3 in amino acids: CASSEAGTSSGNTIYF. CDR3 DNA sequence: TGTGCCAGCAGTGAGGCGGGGACCTCTTCCGGGAACACCATATATTTT. The chain has TRBV6-1 and TRBJ1-3, with TRBD1 as a possible D gene (5 bases). The length of the CDR3 is 16 residues. Looked up from germline, CDR1 is MNHNS and CDR2 is SASEGT. V was trimmed by 3 bases and J by 7 bases, leaving 19 bases between them.

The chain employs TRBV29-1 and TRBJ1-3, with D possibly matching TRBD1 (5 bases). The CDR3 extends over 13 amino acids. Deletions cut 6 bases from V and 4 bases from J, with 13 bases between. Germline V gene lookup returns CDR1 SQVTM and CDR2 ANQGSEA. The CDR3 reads CSVRPGKGNTIYF. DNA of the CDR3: TGCAGCGTGCGACCAGGGAAAGGAAACACCATATATTTT. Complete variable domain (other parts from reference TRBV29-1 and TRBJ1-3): SAVISQKPSRDICQRGTSLTIQCQVDSQVTMMFWYRQQPGQSLTLIATANQGSEATYESGFVIDKFPISRPNLTFSTLTVSNMSPEDSSIYLCSVRPGKGNTIYFGEGSWLTVV.

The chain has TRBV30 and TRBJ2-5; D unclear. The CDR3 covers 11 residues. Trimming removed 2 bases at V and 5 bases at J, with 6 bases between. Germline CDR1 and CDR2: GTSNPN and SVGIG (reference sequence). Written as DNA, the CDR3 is TGTGCCTGGAGTTATGTGGAGACCCAGTACTTC. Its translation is CAWSYVETQYF.

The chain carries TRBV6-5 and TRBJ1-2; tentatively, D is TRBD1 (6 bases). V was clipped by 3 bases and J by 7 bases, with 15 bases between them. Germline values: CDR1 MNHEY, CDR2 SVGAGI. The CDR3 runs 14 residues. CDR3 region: CASSYDGGGSGYTF. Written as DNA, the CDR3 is TGTGCCAGCAGTTATGATGGGGGCGGCAGTGGCTACACCTTC.

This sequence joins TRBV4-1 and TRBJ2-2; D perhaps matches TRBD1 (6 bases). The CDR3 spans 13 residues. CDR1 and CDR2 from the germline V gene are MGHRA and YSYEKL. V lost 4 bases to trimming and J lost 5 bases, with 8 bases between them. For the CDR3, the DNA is TGCGCCAGCAGCCCGGACAGTACCGGGGAGCTGTTTTTT. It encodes CASSPDSTGELFF.

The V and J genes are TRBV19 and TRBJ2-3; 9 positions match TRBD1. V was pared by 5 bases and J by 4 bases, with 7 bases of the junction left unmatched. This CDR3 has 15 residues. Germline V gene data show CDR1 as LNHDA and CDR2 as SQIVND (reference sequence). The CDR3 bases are TGTGCCAGTAGTGCCACGGGACAGGGCCCAGATACGCAGTATTTT. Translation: CASSATGQGPDTQYF. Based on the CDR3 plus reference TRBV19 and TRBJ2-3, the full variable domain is DGGITQSPKYLFRKEGQNVTLSCEQNLNHDAMYWYRQDPGQGLRLIYYSQIVNDFQKGDIAEGYSVSREKKESFPLTVTSAQKNPTAFYLCASSATGQGPDTQYFGPGTRLTVL.

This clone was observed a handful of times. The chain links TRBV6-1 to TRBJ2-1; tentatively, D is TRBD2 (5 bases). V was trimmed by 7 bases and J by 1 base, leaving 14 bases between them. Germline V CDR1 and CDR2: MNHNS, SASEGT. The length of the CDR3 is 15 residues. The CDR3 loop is CASIQMPGSYNEQFF. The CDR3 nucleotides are TGTGCCAGCATCCAGATGCCGGGGTCCTACAATGAGCAGTTCTTC.

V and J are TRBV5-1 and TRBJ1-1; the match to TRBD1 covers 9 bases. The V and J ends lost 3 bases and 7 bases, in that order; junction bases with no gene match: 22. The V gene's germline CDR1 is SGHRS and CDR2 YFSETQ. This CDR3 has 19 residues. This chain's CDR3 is CASSSLPPSGTGSSVEAFF. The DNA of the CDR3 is TGCGCCAGCAGCTCCCTACCACCGTCCGGGACAGGGTCGTCGGTTGAAGCTTTCTTT.

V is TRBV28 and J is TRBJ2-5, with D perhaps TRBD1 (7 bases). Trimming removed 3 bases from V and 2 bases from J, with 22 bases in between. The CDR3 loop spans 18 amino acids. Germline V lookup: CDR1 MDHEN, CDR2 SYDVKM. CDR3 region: CASSFGLGGQKGQETQYF. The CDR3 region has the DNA TGTGCCAGCAGTTTCGGTTTGGGGGGACAGAAGGGGCAAGAGACCCAGTACTTC.

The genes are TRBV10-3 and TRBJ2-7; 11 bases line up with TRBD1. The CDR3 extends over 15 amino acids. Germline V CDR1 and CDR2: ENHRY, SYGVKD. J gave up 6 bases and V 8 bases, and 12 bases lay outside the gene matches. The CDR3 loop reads CAIGEGQGAVSEQYF. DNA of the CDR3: TGTGCCATCGGAGAAGGACAGGGGGCAGTTAGCGAGCAGTACTTC.

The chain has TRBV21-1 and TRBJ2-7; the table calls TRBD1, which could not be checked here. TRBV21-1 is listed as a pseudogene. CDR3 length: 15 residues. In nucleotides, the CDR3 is TGTGCCAGCAGCACAAACAGGGGGCTTACCTACGAGCAGTACTTC. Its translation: CASSTNRGLTYEQYF.

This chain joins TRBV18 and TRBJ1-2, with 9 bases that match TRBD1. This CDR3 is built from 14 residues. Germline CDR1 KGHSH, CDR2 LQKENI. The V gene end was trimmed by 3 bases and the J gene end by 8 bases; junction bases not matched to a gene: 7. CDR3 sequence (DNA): TGTGCCAGCTCACCGCTACAGGGGGCTACGGGCTACACCTTC. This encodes CASSPLQGATGYTF.

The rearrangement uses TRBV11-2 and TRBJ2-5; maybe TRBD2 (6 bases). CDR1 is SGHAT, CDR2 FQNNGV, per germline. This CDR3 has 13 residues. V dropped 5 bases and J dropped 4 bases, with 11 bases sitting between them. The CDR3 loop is CASSITSPETQYF. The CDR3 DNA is TGTGCCAGCAGCATAACTAGCCCAGAGACCCAGTACTTC.

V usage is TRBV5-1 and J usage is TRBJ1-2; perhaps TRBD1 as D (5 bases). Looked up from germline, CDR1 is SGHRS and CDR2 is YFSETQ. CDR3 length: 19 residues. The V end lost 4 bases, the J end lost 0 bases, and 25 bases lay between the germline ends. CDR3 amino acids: CASSPRPGPAVKTNYGYTF. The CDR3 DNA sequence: TGCGCCAGCAGCCCTAGACCAGGGCCGGCCGTAAAAACTAACTATGGCTACACCTTC.

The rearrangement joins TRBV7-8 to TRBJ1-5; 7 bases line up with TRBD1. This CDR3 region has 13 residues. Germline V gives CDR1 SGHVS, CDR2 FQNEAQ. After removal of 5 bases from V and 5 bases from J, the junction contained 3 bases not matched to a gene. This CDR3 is CASSPQGDQPQHF. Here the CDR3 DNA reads TGTGCCAGCAGCCCCCAGGGGGATCAGCCCCAGCATTTT.

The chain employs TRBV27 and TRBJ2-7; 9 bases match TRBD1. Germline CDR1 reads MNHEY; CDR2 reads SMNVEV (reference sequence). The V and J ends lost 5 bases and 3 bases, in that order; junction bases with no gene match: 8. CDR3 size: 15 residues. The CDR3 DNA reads TGTGCCAGCAGTAGGACAGGGGTTGGACACTACGAGCAGTACTTC. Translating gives CASSRTGVGHYEQYF.

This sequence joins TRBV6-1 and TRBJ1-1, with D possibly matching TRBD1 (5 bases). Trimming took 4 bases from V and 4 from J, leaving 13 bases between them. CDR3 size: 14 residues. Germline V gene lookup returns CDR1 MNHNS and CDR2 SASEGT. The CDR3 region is CASSGWVGVTEAFF. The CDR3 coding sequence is TGTGCCAGCAGTGGTTGGGTAGGGGTCACTGAAGCTTTCTTT.

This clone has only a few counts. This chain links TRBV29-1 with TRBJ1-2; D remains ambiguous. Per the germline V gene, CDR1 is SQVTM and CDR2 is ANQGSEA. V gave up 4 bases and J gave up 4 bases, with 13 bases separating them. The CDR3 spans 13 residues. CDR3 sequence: CSVGEGQSYGYTF. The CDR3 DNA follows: TGCAGCGTTGGGGAGGGTCAGTCCTATGGCTACACCTTC.

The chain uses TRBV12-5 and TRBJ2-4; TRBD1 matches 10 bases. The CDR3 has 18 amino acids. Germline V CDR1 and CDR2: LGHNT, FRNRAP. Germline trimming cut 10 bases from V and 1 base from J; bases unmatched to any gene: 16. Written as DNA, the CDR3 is TGTGCTAATCGGCCCTCCCCCGGGACAGGGGTTGCCAAAAACATTCAGTACTTC. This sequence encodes CANRPSPGTGVAKNIQYF.

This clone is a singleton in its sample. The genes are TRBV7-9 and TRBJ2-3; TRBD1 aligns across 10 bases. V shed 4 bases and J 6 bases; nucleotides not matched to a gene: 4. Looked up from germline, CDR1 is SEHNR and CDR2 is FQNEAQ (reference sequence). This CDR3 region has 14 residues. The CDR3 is CASSSRTGGDTQYF. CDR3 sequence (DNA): TGTGCCAGCAGCTCCCGGACAGGGGGGGATACGCAGTATTTT.

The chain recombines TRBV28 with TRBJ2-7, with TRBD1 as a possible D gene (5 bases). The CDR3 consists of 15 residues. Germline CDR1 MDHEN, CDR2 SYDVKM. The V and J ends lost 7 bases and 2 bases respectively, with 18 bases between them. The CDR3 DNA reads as TGTGCCAGCACCCCCCCAGGGCTGCAGGCCTACGAGCAGTACTTC. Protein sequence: CASTPPGLQAYEQYF.